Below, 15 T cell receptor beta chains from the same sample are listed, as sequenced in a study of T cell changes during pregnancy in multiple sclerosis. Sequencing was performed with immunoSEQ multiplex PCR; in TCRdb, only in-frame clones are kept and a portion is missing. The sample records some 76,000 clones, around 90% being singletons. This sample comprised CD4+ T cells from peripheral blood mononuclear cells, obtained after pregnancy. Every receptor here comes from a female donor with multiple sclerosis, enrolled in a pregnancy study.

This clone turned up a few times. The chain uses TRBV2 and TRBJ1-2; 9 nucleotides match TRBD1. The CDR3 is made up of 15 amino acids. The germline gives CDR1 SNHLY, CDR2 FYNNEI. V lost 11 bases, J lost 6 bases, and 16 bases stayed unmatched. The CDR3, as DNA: TGTGCCTGTACCCGTACCACAGGGGGCGGGGATGGCTACACCTTC. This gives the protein CACTRTTGGGDGYTF.

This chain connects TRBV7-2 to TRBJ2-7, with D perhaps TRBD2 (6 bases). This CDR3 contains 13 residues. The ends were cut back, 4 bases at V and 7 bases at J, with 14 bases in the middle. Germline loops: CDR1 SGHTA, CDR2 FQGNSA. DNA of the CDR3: TGTGCCAGCAGCTCGAAATCCAGCGGGGAGCAGTACTTC. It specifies CASSSKSSGEQYF.

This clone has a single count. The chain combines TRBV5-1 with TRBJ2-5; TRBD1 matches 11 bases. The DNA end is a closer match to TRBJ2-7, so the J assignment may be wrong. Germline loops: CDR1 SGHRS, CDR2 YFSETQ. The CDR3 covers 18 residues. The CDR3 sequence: CASSLISSGTGGSYEQYF. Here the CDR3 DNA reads TGCGCCAGCAGCTTGATATCTAGCGGGACAGGGGGTTCCTACGAGCAGTACTTC.

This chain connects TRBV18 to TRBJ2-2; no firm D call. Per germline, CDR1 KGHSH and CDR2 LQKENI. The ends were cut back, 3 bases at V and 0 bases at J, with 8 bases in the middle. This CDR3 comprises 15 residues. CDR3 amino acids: CASSPTLSNTGELFF. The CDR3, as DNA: TGTGCCAGCTCACCGACTCTATCGAACACCGGGGAGCTGTTTTTT. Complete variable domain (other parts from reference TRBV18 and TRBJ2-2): NAGVMQNPRHLVRRRGQEARLRCSPMKGHSHVYWYRQLPEEGLKFMVYLQKENIIDESGMPKERFSAEFPKEGPSILRIQQVVRGDSAAYFCASSPTLSNTGELFFGEGSRLTVL.

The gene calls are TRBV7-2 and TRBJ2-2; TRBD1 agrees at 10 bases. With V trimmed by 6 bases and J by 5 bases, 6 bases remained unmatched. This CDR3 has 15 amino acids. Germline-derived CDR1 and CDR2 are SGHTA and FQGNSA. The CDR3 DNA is TGTGCCAGCAGTCCCGGGACAGGGGCTACCGGGGAGCTGTTTTTT. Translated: CASSPGTGATGELFF.

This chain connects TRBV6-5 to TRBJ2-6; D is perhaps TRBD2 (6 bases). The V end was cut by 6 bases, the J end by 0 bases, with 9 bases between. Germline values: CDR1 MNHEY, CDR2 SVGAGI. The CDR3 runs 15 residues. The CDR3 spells CASRGGLSGANVLTF. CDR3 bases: TGTGCCAGCAGAGGAGGGCTCTCTGGGGCCAACGTCCTGACTTTC.

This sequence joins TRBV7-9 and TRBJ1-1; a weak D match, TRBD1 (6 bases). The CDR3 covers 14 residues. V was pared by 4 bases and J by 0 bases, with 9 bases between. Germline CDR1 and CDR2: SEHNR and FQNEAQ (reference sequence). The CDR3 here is CASSYAGVNTEAFF. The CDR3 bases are TGTGCCAGCAGCTACGCAGGGGTGAACACTGAAGCTTTCTTT.

The CDR3 here is CASSPSTTSGNTIYF. As DNA, the CDR3 is TGTGCCAGCAGTCCTTCGACTACCTCTGGAAACACCATATATTTT. The chain employs TRBV27 and TRBJ1-3; D is undetermined. Trimming took 5 bases from V and 0 from J, leaving 11 bases between them. Germline V lookup: CDR1 MNHEY, CDR2 SMNVEV (reference sequence). The CDR3 covers 15 residues.

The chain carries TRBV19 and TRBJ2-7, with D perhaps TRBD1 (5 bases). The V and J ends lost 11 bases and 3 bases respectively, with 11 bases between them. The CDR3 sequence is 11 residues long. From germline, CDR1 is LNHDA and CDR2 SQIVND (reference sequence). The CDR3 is CASTDSYEQYF. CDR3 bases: TGTGCCTCCACCGACAGCTACGAGCAGTACTTC.

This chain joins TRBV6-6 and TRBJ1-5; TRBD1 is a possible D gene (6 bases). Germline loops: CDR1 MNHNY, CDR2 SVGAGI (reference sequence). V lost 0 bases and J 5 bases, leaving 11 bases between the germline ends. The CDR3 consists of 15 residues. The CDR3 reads CASSYSQGIDQPQHF. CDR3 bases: TGTGCCAGCAGTTACTCACAGGGAATAGATCAGCCCCAGCATTTT.

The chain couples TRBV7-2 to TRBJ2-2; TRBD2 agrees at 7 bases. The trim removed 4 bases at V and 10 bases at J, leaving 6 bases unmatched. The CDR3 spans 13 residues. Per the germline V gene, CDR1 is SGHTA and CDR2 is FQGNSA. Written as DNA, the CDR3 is TGTGCCAGCAGCTCCCTCGGGGGGTCGGAGCTGTTTTTT. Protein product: CASSSLGGSELFF.

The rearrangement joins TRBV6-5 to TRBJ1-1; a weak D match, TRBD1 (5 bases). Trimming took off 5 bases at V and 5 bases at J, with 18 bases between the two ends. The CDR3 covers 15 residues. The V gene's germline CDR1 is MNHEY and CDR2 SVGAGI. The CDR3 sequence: CASSRGGRGGTEAFF. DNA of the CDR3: TGTGCCAGCAGTCGGGGGGGGAGGGGAGGGACTGAAGCTTTCTTT.

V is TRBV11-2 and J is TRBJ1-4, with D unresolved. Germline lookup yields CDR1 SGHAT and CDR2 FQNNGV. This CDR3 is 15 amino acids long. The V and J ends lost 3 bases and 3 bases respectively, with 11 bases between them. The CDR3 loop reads CASSFSAGSNEKLFF. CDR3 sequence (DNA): TGTGCCAGCAGCTTTAGCGCGGGCTCTAATGAAAAACTGTTTTTT.

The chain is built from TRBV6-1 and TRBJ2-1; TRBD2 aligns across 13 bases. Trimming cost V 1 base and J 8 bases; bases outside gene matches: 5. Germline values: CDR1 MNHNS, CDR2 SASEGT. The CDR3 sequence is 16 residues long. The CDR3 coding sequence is TGTGCCAGCAGTGAAGTTAGGACTAGCGGGAGCGATGAGCAGTTCTTC. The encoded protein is CASSEVRTSGSDEQFF.

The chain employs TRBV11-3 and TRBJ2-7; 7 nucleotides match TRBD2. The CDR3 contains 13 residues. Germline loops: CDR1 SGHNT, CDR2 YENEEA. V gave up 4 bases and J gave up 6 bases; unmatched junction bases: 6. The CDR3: CASSSQRETEQYF. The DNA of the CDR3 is TGTGCCAGCAGCTCGCAGCGGGAAACCGAGCAGTACTTC.